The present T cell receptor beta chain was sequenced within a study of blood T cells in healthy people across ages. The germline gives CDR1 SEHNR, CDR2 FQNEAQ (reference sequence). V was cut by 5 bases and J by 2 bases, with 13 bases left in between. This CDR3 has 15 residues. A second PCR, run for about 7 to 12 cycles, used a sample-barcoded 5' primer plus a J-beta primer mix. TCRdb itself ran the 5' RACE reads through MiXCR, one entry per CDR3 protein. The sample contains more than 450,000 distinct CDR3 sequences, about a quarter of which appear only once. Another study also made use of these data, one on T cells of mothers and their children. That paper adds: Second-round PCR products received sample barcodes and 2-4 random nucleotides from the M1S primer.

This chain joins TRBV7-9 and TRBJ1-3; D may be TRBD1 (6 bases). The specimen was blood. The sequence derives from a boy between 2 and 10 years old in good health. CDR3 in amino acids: CASSKTGSPGNTIYF. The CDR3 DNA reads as TGTGCCAGCAGCAAAACAGGGTCTCCTGGAAACACCATATATTTT.